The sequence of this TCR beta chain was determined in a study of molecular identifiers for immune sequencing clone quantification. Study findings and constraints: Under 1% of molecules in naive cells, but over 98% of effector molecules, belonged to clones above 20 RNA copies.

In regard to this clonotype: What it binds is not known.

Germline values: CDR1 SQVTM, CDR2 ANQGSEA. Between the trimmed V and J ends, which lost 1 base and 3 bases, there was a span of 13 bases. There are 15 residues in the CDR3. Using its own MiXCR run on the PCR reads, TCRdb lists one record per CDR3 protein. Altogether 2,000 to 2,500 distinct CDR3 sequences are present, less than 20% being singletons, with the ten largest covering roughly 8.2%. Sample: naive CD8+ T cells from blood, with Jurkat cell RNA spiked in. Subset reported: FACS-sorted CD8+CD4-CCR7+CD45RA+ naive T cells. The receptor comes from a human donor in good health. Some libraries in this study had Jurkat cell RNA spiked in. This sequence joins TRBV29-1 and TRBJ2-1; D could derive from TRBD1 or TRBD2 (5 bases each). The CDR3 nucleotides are TGCAGCGTTGAAGGAATGGGACCTCTCTACAATGAGCAGTTCTTC. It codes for CSVEGMGPLYNEQFF.